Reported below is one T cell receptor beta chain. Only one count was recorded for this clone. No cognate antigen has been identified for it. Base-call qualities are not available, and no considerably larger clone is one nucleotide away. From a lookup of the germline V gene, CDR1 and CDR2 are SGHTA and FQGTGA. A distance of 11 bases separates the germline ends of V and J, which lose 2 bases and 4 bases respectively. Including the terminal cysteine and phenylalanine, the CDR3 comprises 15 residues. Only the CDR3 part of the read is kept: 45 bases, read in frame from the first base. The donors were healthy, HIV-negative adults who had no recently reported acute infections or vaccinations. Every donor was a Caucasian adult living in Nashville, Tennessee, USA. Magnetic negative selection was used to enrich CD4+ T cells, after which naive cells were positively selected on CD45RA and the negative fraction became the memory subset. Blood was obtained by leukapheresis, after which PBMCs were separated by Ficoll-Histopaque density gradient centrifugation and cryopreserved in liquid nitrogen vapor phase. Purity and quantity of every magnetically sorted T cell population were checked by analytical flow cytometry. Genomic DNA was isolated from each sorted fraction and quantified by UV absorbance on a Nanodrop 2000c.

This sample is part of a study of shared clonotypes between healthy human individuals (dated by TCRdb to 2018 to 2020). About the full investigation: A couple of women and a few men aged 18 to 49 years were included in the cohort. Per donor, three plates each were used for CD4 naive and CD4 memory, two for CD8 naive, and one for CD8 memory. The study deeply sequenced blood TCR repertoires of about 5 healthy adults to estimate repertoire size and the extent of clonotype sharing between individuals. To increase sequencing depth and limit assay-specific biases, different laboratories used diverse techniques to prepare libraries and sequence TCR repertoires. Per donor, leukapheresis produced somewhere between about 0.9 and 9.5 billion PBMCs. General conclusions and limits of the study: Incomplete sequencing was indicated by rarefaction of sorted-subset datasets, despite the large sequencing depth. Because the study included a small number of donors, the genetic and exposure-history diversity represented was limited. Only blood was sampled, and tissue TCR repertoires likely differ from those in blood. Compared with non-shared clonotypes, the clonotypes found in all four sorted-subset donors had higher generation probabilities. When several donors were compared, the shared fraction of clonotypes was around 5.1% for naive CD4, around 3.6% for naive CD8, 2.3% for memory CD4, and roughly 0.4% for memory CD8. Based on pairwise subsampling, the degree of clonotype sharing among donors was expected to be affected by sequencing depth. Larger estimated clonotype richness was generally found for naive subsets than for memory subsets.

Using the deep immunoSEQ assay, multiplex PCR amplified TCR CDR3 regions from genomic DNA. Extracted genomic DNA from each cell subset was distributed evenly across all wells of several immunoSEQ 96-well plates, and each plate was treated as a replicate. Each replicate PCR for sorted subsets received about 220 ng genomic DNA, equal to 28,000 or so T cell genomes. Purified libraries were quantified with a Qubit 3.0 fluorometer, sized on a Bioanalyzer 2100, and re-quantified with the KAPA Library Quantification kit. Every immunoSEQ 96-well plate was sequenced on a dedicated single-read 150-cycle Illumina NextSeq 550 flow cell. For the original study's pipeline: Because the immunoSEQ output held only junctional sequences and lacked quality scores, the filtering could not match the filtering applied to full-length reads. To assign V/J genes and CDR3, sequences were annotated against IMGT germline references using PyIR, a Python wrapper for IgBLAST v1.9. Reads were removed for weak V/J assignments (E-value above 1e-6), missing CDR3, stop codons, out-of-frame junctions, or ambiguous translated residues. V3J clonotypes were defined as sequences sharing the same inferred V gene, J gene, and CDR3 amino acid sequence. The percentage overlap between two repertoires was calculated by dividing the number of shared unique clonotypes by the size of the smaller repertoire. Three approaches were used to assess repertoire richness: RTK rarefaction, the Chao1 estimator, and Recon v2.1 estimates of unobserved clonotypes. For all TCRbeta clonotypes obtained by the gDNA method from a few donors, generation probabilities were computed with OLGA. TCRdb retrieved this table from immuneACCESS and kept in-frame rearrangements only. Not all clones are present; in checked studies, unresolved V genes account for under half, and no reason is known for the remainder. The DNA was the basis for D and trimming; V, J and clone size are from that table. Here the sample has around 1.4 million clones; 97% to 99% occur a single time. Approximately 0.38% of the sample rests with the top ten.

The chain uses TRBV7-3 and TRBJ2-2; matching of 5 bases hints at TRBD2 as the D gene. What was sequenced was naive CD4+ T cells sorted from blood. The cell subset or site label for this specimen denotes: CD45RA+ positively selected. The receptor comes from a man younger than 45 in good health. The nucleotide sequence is TGTGCCAGCAGCTTAGAGGGAACCCTCACCGGGGAGCTGTTTTTT. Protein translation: CASSLEGTLTGELFF.